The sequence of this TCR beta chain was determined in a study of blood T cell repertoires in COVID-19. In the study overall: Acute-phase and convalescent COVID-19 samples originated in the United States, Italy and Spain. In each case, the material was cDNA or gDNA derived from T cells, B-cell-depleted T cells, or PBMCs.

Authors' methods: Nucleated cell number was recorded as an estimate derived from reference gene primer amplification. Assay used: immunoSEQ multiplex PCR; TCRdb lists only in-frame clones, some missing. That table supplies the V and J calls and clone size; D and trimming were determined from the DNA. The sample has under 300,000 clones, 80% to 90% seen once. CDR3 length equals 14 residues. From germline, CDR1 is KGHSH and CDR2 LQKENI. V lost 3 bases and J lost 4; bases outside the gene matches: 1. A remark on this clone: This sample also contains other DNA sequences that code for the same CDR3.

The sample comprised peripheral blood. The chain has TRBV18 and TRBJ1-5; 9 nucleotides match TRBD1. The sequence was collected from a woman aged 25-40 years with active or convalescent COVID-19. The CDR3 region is CASSPTGGNQPQHF. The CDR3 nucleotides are TGTGCCAGCTCACCGACAGGGGGGAATCAGCCCCAGCATTTT.